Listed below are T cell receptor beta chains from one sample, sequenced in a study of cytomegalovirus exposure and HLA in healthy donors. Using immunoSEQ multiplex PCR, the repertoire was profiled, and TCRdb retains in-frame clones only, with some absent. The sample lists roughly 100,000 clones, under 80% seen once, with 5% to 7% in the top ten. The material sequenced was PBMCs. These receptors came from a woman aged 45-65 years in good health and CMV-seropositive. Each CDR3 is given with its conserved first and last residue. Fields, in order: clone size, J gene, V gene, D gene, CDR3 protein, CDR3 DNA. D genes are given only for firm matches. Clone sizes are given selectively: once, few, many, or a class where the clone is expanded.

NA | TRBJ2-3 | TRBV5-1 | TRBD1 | CASSTLQGATDTQYF | TGCGCCAGCAGCACCCTTCAGGGGGCCACAGATACGCAGTATTTT
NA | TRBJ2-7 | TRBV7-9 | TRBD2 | CASSFWTSGDNEQYF | TGTGCCAGCAGCTTTTGGACTAGCGGGGACAACGAGCAGTACTTC
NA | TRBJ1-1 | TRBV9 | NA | CASSESTGKNAEAFF | TGTGCCAGCAGCGAATCTACAGGAAAGAACGCTGAAGCTTTCTTT
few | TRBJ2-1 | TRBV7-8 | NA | CASSLVSPAGSSYNEQFF | TGTGCCAGCAGCTTAGTTTCGCCCGCGGGTAGCTCCTACAATGAGCAGTTCTTC
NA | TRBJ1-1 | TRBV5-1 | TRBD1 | CASSFGTGTGVTEAFF | TGCGCCAGCAGTTTTGGCACCGGGACAGGGGTCACTGAAGCTTTCTTT
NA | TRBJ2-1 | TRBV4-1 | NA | CASSQDRGIYNEQFF | TGCGCCAGCAGCCAAGATCGCGGGATCTACAATGAGCAGTTCTTC
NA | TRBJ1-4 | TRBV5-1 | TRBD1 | CASSLGPGQLNEKLFF | TGCGCCAGCAGCTTGGGGCCGGGACAGCTAAATGAAAAACTGTTTTTT
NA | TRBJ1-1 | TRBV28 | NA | CASSFVRENTEAFF | TGTGCCAGCAGTTTCGTCAGGGAGAACACTGAAGCTTTCTTT
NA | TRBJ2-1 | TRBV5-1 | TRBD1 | CASSFLTGAGYNEQFF | TGCGCCAGCAGCTTCTTGACAGGGGCGGGTTACAATGAGCAGTTCTTC
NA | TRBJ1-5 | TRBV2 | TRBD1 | CASTPTPGQGNQPQHF | TGTGCCAGCACCCCCACACCGGGACAGGGCAATCAGCCCCAGCATTTT
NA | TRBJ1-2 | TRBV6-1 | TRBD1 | CASSRGQGAKGYTF | TGTGCCAGCAGTCGCGGACAGGGGGCGAAGGGCTACACCTTC
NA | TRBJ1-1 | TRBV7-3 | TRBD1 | CASSLSRWQGVRNTEAFF | TGTGCCAGCAGCTTAAGCAGGTGGCAGGGGGTCAGGAACACTGAAGCTTTCTTT
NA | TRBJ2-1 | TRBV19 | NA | CASSPDHGSSYNEQFF | TGTGCCAGTAGTCCTGACCACGGGAGCTCCTACAATGAGCAGTTCTTC
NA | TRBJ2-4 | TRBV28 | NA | CASSRRSTGLDIQYF | TGTGCCAGCAGCAGACGGTCCACGGGTTTGGACATTCAGTACTTC
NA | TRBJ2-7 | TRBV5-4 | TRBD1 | CASSLVVQLGQDEQYF | TGTGCCAGCAGCTTGGTTGTGCAGCTGGGACAGGACGAGCAGTACTTC
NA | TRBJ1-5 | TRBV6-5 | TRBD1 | CASIDRGLHQPQHF | TGTGCCAGCATTGACAGGGGTCTACATCAGCCCCAGCATTTT
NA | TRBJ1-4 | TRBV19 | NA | CASSSGTSSEKLFF | TGTGCCAGTAGTTCGGGGACAAGTTCAGAAAAACTGTTTTTT
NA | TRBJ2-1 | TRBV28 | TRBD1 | CASRNTGGRSNEQFF | TGTGCCAGCAGGAACACAGGGGGCAGGTCGAATGAGCAGTTCTTC
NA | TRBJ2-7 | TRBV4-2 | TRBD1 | CASSQGITGDYEQYF | TGTGCCAGCAGCCAGGGAATCACAGGGGACTACGAGCAGTACTTC
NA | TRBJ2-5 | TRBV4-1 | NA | CASSHGRSGLEQYF | TGCGCCAGCAGCCATGGAAGATCGGGTCTGGAACAGTACTTC
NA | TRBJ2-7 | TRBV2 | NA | CASSGWQAEQYF | TGTGCCAGCAGTGGATGGCAGGCCGAGCAGTACTTC
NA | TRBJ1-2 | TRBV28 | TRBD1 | CASSYPGTGKDYGYTF | TGTGCCAGCAGTTATCCCGGGACAGGGAAGGACTATGGCTACACCTTC
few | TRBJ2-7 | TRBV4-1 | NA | CASSQSSGLRYEQYF | TGCGCCAGCAGCCAAAGCTCCGGACTAAGGTACGAGCAGTACTTC
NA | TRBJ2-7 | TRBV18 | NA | CASSPRVTGPYEQYF | TGTGCCAGCTCACCACGAGTGACAGGCCCCTACGAGCAGTACTTC
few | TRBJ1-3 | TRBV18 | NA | CASSPGHLKSSGNTIYF | TGTGCCAGCTCACCAGGACACCTTAAGAGCTCTGGAAACACCATATATTTT